This T cell receptor (beta chain) was observed in a study of blood T cells in healthy people across ages. Across the whole study: Template switching captured about one barcoded beta molecule per two T cells. Notes on the study in general: Naive CD4+ cell counts and diversity both ran higher in long-lived than in aged donors.

Caucasian individuals from Russia who were healthy and aged 6 to 90 acted as donors. Primers used in a second PCR of roughly 6 to 11 cycles were a sample-barcoded 5' primer and a J-beta primer mix. MiXCR, run by TCRdb on the 5' RACE reads, gives a single entry per CDR3 protein. This table has over 1,500,000 distinct CDR3 sequences, more than 35% appearing once. Germline values: CDR1 LGHDT, CDR2 YNNKEL (reference sequence). The CDR3 sequence is 14 residues long. The germline V and J ends were trimmed by 2 bases and 8 bases, with 10 bases remaining between them. To note about this clonotype: Its antigen is still unknown.

The chain uses TRBV3-1 and TRBJ1-6; no reliable D call. Sequences were obtained from blood. The receptor was derived from a human donor in good health. CDR3 nucleotide sequence: TGTGCCAGCAGCCAACCCGCTACGGATTCACCCCTCCACTTT. This translates into CASSQPATDSPLHF.